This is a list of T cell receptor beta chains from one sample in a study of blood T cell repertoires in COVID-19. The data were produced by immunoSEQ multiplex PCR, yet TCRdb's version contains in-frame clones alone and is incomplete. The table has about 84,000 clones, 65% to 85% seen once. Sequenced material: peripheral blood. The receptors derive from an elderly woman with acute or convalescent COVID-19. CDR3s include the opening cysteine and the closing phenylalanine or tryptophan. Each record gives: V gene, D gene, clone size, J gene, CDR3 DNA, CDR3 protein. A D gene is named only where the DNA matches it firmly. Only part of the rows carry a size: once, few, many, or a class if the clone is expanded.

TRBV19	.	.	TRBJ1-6	TGTGCCAGTAGGGGGGTGGGGGAGGAGAATTCACCCCTCCACTTT	CASRGVGEENSPLHF
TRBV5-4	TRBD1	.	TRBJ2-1	TGTGCCAGCAGCTGGGGGACAGGGGATTACAATGAGCAGTTCTTC	CASSWGTGDYNEQFF
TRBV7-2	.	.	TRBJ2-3	TGTGCCAGCAGCTTTTCCAAAGCGGGTGCAGATACGCAGTATTTT	CASSFSKAGADTQYF
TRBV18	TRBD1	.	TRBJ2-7	TGTGCCAGCTCACCCCCCGGGACAGGGGGCTGGGAGCAGTACTTC	CASSPPGTGGWEQYF
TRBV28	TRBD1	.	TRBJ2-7	TGTGCCAGCAGTCTACCGGGACAGGGGACCTACGAGCAGTACTTC	CASSLPGQGTYEQYF
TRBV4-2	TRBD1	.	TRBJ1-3	TGTGCCAGCAGCCAAGGGACAGGTCCCTCTGGAAACACCATATATTTT	CASSQGTGPSGNTIYF
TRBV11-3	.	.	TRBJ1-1	TGTGCCAGCAGCTTAGTCTCGGACACTGAAGCTTTCTTT	CASSLVSDTEAFF
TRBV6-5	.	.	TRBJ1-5	TGTGCCAGCAGTTACCGCAGGGGCAATCAGCCCCAGCATTTT	CASSYRRGNQPQHF
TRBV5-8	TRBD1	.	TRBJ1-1	TGTGCCAGCAGCTCCGGACAGGGGGCATGGAACACTGAAGCTTTCTTT	CASSSGQGAWNTEAFF
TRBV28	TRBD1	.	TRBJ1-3	TGTGCCAGCAGGCTTGGACAGGCTGGAAACACCATATATTTT	CASRLGQAGNTIYF
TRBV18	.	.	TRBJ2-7	TGTGCCAGCTCACCCAGCTCCTACGAGCAGTACTTC	CASSPSSYEQYF
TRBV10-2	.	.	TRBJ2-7	TGCGCCAGCAGGCCGGGACATAGCTCCTACGAGCAGTACTTC	CASRPGHSSYEQYF
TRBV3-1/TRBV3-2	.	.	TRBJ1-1	TGTGCCAGCAGCTGGCGGGGGAGGCTCATGAACACTGAAGCTTTCTTT	CASSWRGRLMNTEAFF
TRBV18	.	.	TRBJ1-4	TGTGCCAGCTCAGCAGGGGCAACTAATGAAAAACTGTTTTTT	CASSAGATNEKLFF
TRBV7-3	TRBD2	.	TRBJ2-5	TGTGCCAGCAGCTTTTCTAGCGGGATGATGGAGACCCAGTACTTC	CASSFSSGMMETQYF
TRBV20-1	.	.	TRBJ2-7	TGCAGTGCTAGTCAGCGCCTATTCTACGAGCAGTACTTC	CSASQRLFYEQYF
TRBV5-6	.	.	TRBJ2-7	TGTGCCAGCAGCTTGGGACTGGAGACCTCCTACGAGCAGTACTTC	CASSLGLETSYEQYF
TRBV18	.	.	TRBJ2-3	TGTGCCAGCTCACCACCAGGGAGTGCAGATACGCAGTATTTT	CASSPPGSADTQYF
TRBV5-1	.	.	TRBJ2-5	TGCGCCAGCAGAAGAACAGAGGGGGTACAAGAGACCCAGTACTTC	CASRRTEGVQETQYF
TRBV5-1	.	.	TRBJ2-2	TGCGCCAGCAGCCCCGGACTGCAGAACACCGGGGAGCTGTTTTTT	CASSPGLQNTGELFF
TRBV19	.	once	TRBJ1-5	TGTGCCAGTAGTAGTCGAGCAGGGGTAATTGATCAGCCCCAGCATTTT	CASSSRAGVIDQPQHF